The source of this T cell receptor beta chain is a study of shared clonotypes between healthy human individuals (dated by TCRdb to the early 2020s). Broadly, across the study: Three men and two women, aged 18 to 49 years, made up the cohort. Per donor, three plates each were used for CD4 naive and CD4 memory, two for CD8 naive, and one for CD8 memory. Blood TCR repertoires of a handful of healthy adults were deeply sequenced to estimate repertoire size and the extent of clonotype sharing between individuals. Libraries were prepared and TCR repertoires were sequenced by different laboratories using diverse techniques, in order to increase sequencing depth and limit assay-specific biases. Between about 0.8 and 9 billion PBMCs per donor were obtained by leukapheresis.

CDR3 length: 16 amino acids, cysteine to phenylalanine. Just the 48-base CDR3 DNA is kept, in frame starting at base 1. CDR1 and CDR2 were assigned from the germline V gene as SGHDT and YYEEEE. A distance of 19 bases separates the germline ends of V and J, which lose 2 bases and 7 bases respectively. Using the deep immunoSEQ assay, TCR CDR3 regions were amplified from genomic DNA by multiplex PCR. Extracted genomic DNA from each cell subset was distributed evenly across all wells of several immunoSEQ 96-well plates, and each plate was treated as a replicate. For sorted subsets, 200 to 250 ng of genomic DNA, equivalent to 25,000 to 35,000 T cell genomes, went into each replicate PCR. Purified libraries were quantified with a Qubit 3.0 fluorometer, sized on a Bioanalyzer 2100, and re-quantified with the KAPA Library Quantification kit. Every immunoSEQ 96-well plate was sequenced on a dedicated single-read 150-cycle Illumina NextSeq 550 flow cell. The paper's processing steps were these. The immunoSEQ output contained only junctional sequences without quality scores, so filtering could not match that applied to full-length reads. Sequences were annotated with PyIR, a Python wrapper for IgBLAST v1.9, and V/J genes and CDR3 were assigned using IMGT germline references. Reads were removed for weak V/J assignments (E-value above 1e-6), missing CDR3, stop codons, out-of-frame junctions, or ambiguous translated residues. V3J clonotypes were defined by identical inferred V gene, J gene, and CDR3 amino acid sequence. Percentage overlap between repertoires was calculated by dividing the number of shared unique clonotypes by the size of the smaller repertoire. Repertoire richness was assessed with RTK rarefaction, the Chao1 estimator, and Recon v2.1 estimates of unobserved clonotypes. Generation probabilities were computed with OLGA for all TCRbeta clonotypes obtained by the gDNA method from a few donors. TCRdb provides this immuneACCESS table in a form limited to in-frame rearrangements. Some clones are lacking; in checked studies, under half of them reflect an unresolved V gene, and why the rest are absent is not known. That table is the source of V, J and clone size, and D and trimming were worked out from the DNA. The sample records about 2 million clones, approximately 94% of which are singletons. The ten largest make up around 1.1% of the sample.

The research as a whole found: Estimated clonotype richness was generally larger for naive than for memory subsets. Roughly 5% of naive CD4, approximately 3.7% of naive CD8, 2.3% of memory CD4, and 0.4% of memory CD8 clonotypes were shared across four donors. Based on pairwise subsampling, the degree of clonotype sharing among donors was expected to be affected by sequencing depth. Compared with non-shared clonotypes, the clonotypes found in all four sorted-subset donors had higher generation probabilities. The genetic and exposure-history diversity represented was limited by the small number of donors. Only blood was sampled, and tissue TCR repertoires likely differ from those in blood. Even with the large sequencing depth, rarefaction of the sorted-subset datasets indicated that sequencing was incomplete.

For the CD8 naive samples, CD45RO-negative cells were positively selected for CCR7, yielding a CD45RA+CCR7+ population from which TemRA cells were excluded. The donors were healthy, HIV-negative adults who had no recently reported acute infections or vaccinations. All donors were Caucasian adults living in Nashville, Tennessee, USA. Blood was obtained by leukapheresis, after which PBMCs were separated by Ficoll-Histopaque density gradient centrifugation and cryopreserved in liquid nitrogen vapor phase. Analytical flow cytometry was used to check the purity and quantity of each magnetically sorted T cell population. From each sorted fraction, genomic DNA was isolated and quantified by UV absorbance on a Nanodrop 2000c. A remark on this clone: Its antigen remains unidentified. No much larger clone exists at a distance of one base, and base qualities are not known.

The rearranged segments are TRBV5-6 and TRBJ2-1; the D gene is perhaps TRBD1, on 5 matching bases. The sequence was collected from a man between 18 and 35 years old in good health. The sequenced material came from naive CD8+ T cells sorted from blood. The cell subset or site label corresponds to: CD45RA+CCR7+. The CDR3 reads CASSFTGFLLENEQFF. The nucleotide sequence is TGTGCCAGCAGCTTTACAGGATTCCTTTTGGAGAATGAGCAGTTCTTC.